The rows below give T cell receptor beta chains drawn from one sample of a study of cytomegalovirus exposure and HLA in healthy donors. Here immunoSEQ multiplex PCR was the method, and the copy in TCRdb shows in-frame clones only, minus some. The sample lists roughly 88,000 clones, 70% to 85% seen once, with 4% to 5.5% in the top ten. The source material was PBMCs. These receptor sequences come from a young man in good health and CMV-seropositive. Both conserved end residues are part of each CDR3. Each record gives: D gene, clone size, V gene, J gene, CDR3 protein, CDR3 DNA. A D gene is named only where the DNA matches it firmly. Expanded clones get a size class; other rows say once, few or many, or leave the size out.

D gene: TRBD2; clone size: NA; V gene: TRBV7-9; J gene: TRBJ2-7; CDR3 protein: CSSSLVGRERSYEQYF; CDR3 DNA: TGTTCCAGCAGCTTAGTAGGGCGGGAGAGGTCCTACGAGCAGTACTTC
D gene: NA; clone size: NA; V gene: TRBV7-9; J gene: TRBJ1-2; CDR3 protein: CASSLGVLRADGYTF; CDR3 DNA: TGTGCCAGCAGCTTAGGGGTTTTGAGGGCGGACGGCTACACCTTC
D gene: TRBD1; clone size: NA; V gene: TRBV15; J gene: TRBJ1-1; CDR3 protein: CATSSQDRVRPEAFF; CDR3 DNA: TGTGCCACCAGCAGTCAGGACAGGGTTCGTCCTGAAGCTTTCTTT
D gene: TRBD1; clone size: NA; V gene: TRBV6-5; J gene: TRBJ1-1; CDR3 protein: CASRTGGPNTEAFF; CDR3 DNA: TGTGCCAGCAGGACAGGGGGCCCTAACACTGAAGCTTTCTTT
D gene: NA; clone size: NA; V gene: TRBV7-2; J gene: TRBJ1-3; CDR3 protein: CASSVPDSVSGNTIYF; CDR3 DNA: TGTGCCAGCAGCGTACCGGACAGTGTCTCTGGAAACACCATATATTTT
D gene: TRBD1; clone size: NA; V gene: TRBV6-1; J gene: TRBJ1-1; CDR3 protein: CASRMTGPEAFF; CDR3 DNA: TGTGCCAGCAGGATGACAGGGCCTGAAGCTTTCTTT
D gene: NA; clone size: NA; V gene: TRBV7-3; J gene: TRBJ2-6; CDR3 protein: CASSTELQGSGANVLTF; CDR3 DNA: TGTGCCAGCAGCACCGAACTACAGGGCTCAGGGGCCAACGTCCTGACTTTC
D gene: NA; clone size: NA; V gene: TRBV11-1; J gene: TRBJ1-5; CDR3 protein: CASSTPGTGRSNQPQHF; CDR3 DNA: TGTGCCAGCAGCACACCCGGGACGGGGAGGTCAAATCAGCCCCAGCATTTT
D gene: TRBD1; clone size: NA; V gene: TRBV7-2; J gene: TRBJ1-1; CDR3 protein: CASSPGTGGTEAFF; CDR3 DNA: TGTGCCAGCAGCCCCGGGACAGGAGGCACTGAAGCTTTCTTT
D gene: NA; clone size: NA; V gene: TRBV28; J gene: TRBJ1-2; CDR3 protein: CASRRSGDGYGYTF; CDR3 DNA: TGTGCCAGCAGGCGCTCAGGGGACGGCTATGGCTACACCTTC
D gene: TRBD1; clone size: few; V gene: TRBV12-5; J gene: TRBJ1-6; CDR3 protein: CASAQLPPGQAGSPLHF; CDR3 DNA: TGTGCTAGTGCCCAACTCCCCCCGGGACAGGCCGGATCACCCCTCCACTTT
D gene: NA; clone size: NA; V gene: TRBV5-6; J gene: TRBJ1-2; CDR3 protein: CASSFLQENYGYTF; CDR3 DNA: TGTGCCAGCAGCTTCCTACAGGAGAACTATGGCTACACCTTC
D gene: NA; clone size: NA; V gene: TRBV5-8; J gene: TRBJ2-3; CDR3 protein: CASNYLTDTQYF; CDR3 DNA: TGTGCCAGCAACTATCTCACAGATACGCAGTATTTT